This passage covers 15 T cell receptor beta chains from one sample sequenced in a study of CD8 T cells in ankylosing spondylitis. Whole-study results and caveats: Typical of ankylosing spondylitis blood, it appeared, was a TCR beta motif of under 10 highly homologous variants.

Their cognate antigens are unknown. TCRdb passed the 5' RACE reads through MiXCR, listing each CDR3 protein once. This sample carries some 840,000 distinct CDR3 sequences, approximately 12% of them seen once, and the ten largest clones take roughly 0.51%. Sequencing used blood, either unsorted or a sorted T cell fraction (not recorded which). These receptors originate from a male donor with ankylosing spondylitis.

This chain joins TRBV25-1 and TRBJ2-7; maybe TRBD1 (6 bases). This CDR3 is 12 amino acids long. Trimming took off 3 bases at V and 8 bases at J, with 11 bases between the two ends. Looked up from germline, CDR1 is MGHDK and CDR2 is SYGVNS. CDR3 DNA sequence: TGTGCCAGCAGTGACCAGGGGATACAGCAGTACTTC. It yields the protein CASSDQGIQQYF.

In its sample, this clonotype was seen a few times. V is TRBV3-1 and J is TRBJ2-7, with D perhaps TRBD1 (6 bases). Germline V CDR1 and CDR2: LGHDT, YNNKEL (reference sequence). The CDR3 has 14 amino acids. V shed 4 bases and J shed 4 bases, with 14 bases lying between them. The CDR3 DNA is TGTGCCAGCAGCCCGAGAGGGGGAGTGTACGAGCAGTACTTC. It encodes CASSPRGGVYEQYF.

The V gene is TRBV7-2, the J gene TRBJ1-1, with D tentatively TRBD1 (6 bases). Germline V lookup: CDR1 SGHTA, CDR2 FQGNSA. The CDR3 covers 16 residues. The V and J ends lost 5 bases and 1 base respectively, with 17 bases between them. The CDR3 loop is CASSLMGGQRNTEAFF. Written as DNA, the CDR3 is TGTGCCAGCAGCCTCATGGGGGGACAAAGGAACACTGAAGCTTTCTTT.

The genes are TRBV4-3 and TRBJ2-7, with 12 positions matching TRBD2. Germline assignment: CDR1 LGHNA and CDR2 YSLEER. With V trimmed by 4 bases and J by 2 bases, 6 bases remained unmatched. This CDR3 is 16 amino acids long. The CDR3 region is CASSRRTSGAPYEQYF. The CDR3 DNA reads TGCGCCAGCAGCCGGCGGACTAGCGGGGCCCCCTACGAGCAGTACTTC.

This clonotype was counted between two and nine times. This chain connects TRBV2 to TRBJ2-1, with D tentatively TRBD1 (6 bases). Germline CDR1 and CDR2: SNHLY and FYNNEI. This CDR3 contains 15 residues. V lost 5 bases, J lost 1 base, and 12 bases lay in between. The CDR3 region has the DNA TGTGCCAGCAGTATGGACAGACTATCCTACAATGAGCAGTTCTTC. Protein: CASSMDRLSYNEQFF. Full variable domain (rest looked up from reference TRBV2 and TRBJ2-1): EPEVTQTPSHQVTQMGQEVILRCVPISNHLYFYWYRQILGQKVEFLVSFYNNEISEKSEIFDDQFSVERPDGSNFTLKIRSTKLEDSAMYFCASSMDRLSYNEQFFGPGTRLTVL.

This clonotype has only a few counts. The chain combines TRBV27 with TRBJ1-6; no definite D call. Germline CDR1 reads MNHEY; CDR2 reads SMNVEV (reference sequence). The CDR3 runs to 14 residues. Trimming cost V 6 bases and J 10 bases, with 16 bases left between them. CDR3 DNA sequence: TGTGCCAGCAGATTGGAGGGCCTAGGCTCACCCCTCCACTTT. Its translation is CASRLEGLGSPLHF.

The table lists this clonotype with many counts. This sequence joins TRBV20-1 and TRBJ2-7; no definite D call. The CDR3 has 13 residues. In germline, CDR1 is DFQATT, CDR2 SNEGSKA (reference sequence). Here the CDR3 reads CSTWVGFSYEQYF. The CDR3 DNA is TGCAGCACCTGGGTTGGGTTTTCCTACGAGCAGTACTTC.

This clonotype has a handful of counts. The rearrangement uses TRBV5-4 and TRBJ1-1, with unresolved D. CDR3 length equals 14 residues. Deletions cut 0 bases from V and 7 bases from J, with 13 bases between. Germline V CDR1 and CDR2: SGHNT, YYREEE (reference sequence). CDR3 bases: TGTGCCAGCAGCTTGGGGAGCAGCCGCTATGAAGCTTTCTTT. As protein: CASSLGSSRYEAFF.

This clonotype was detected a few times. The rearrangement links TRBV20-1 to TRBJ2-7; D assignment may be TRBD1 or TRBD2 (5 bases each). CDR3 length: 14 residues. Germline lookup yields CDR1 DFQATT and CDR2 SNEGSKA (reference sequence). V was shortened by 6 bases and J by 7 bases, with 22 bases between the two germline ends. CDR3 sequence: CSALSGPALGEQYF. As DNA, the CDR3 is TGCAGTGCACTATCGGGACCAGCCCTTGGGGAGCAGTACTTC.

At least ten counts were recorded for this clonotype. This sequence joins TRBV29-1 and TRBJ2-1; 11 bases match TRBD2. Germline CDR1 is SQVTM and CDR2 is ANQGSEA. The CDR3 spans 20 residues. V dropped 8 bases and J dropped 3; count of bases not matched to a gene: 24. CDR3 loop: CSRQRQGVWTSGPYYNEQFF. The CDR3 DNA follows: TGCAGCAGACAGAGACAGGGGGTTTGGACTAGCGGGCCCTACTACAATGAGCAGTTCTTC.

The V and J genes are TRBV6-1 and TRBJ2-3, with 11 bases lining up with TRBD2. This CDR3 region has 17 residues. V lost 5 bases to trimming and J lost 3 bases; unmatched junction nucleotides: 10. CDR1 MNHNS and CDR2 SASEGT come from the germline V gene. The DNA of the CDR3 is TGTGCCAGCAGTCGCACATTTACTAGCGGGAGAACAGATACGCAGTATTTT. Its protein is CASSRTFTSGRTDTQYF.

J is TRBJ1-1 and V is TRBV7-2, with D unresolved. The CDR3 covers 14 residues. Trimming took off 2 bases at V and 4 bases at J, with 11 bases between the two ends. Per the germline V gene, CDR1 is SGHTA and CDR2 is FQGNSA. The CDR3 reads CASSLRGLVTEAFF. The CDR3 DNA reads as TGTGCCAGCAGCTTACGAGGCTTGGTCACTGAAGCTTTCTTT.

The chain is built from TRBV20-1 and TRBJ1-4; D not certain. V shed 3 bases and J shed 3 bases, with 8 bases lying between them. The CDR3 loop spans 13 amino acids. The germline V gene encodes CDR1 DFQATT and CDR2 SNEGSKA (reference sequence). The CDR3 region is CSARRAANEKLFF. The CDR3 region has the DNA TGCAGTGCTAGGCGGGCAGCTAATGAAAAACTGTTTTTT.

This clonotype was picked up a small number of times. The chain employs TRBV20-1 and TRBJ1-2, with D maybe TRBD1 (6 bases). Germline CDR1 is DFQATT and CDR2 is SNEGSKA (reference sequence). This CDR3 spans 14 amino acids. V lost 5 bases and J 4 bases, leaving 17 bases between the germline ends. The CDR3 region has the DNA TGCAGTGCTTATAGGACAGCTACCATCTATGGCTACACCTTC. Its protein is CSAYRTATIYGYTF.

Only a few counts were recorded for this clonotype. The V and J genes are TRBV7-2 and TRBJ1-1; perhaps TRBD1 as D (6 bases). The germline gives CDR1 SGHTA, CDR2 FQGNSA. The CDR3 covers 13 residues. The V end was cut by 5 bases, the J end by 4 bases, with 11 bases between. CDR3 in amino acids: CASSLQGVTEAFF. CDR3 DNA sequence: TGTGCCAGCAGCCTACAGGGCGTCACTGAAGCTTTCTTT.